The rows below give T cell receptor beta chains drawn from one sample of a study of T cell changes during pregnancy in multiple sclerosis. The protocol was immunoSEQ multiplex PCR, while the TCRdb copy is restricted to in-frame clones and leaves out a portion. The sample carries around 36,000 clones, more than 85% recorded once. Sequenced here: CD8+ T cells from peripheral blood mononuclear cells, sampled before pregnancy. All receptors come from a female donor with multiple sclerosis, enrolled in a pregnancy study. Each CDR3 is given with its conserved first and last residue. A D gene is named only where the DNA matches it firmly. The listing skips clone size in some rows; elsewhere it reads once, few, many or a size class.

size: -
J: TRBJ2-1
D: TRBD2
V: TRBV29-1
CDR3: CSVKVTSGRNEQFF
DNA: TGCAGCGTTAAAGTAACTAGCGGGAGAAATGAGCAGTTCTTC

size: -
J: TRBJ1-1
D: TRBD1
V: TRBV27
CDR3: CASSSWTGKEAFF
DNA: TGTGCCAGCAGTTCCTGGACAGGCAAAGAAGCTTTCTTT

size: -
J: TRBJ2-5
D: TRBD1
V: TRBV10-2
CDR3: CASSDGLGTEGETQYF
DNA: TGCGCCAGCAGCGACGGACTCGGGACAGAGGGAGAGACCCAGTACTTC

size: -
J: TRBJ1-4
D: TRBD1
V: TRBV10-3
CDR3: CAISPGTGPLTREKLFF
DNA: TGTGCCATCAGTCCCGGGACAGGGCCTTTAACTAGGGAAAAACTGTTTTTT

size: once
J: TRBJ2-2
D: -
V: TRBV28
CDR3: CASTRGTGELFF
DNA: TGTGCCAGCACTCGGGGCACCGGGGAGCTGTTTTTT

size: once
J: TRBJ1-1
D: -
V: TRBV4-3
CDR3: CASSQDYNTEAFF
DNA: TGCGCCAGCAGCCAAGATTATAACACTGAAGCTTTCTTT

size: -
J: TRBJ2-1
D: -
V: TRBV7-9
CDR3: CASSLVGDYYNEQFF
DNA: TGTGCCAGCAGCTTGGTAGGAGACTACTACAATGAGCAGTTCTTC

size: -
J: TRBJ1-2
D: TRBD1
V: TRBV4-1
CDR3: CASSHPPQGGDYGYTF
DNA: TGCGCCAGCAGCCATCCCCCCCAGGGGGGAGACTATGGCTACACCTTC

size: once
J: TRBJ2-7
D: -
V: TRBV10-1
CDR3: CASSPGSYEQYF
DNA: TGCGCCAGCAGCCCAGGCTCCTACGAGCAGTACTTC

size: -
J: TRBJ2-3
D: -
V: TRBV11-2
CDR3: CASSLAPGGATDTQYF
DNA: TGTGCCAGCAGCTTAGCCCCGGGCGGGGCCACAGATACGCAGTATTTT

size: -
J: TRBJ2-7
D: TRBD2
V: TRBV11-2
CDR3: CASSLPRLAGGGFEQYF
DNA: TGTGCCAGCAGCTTACCAAGACTAGCGGGAGGGGGATTCGAGCAGTACTTC

size: -
J: TRBJ2-7
D: TRBD2
V: TRBV4-2
CDR3: CASSQEGGEAWEQYF
DNA: TGTGCCAGCAGCCAAGAGGGGGGGGAAGCTTGGGAGCAGTACTTC

size: once
J: TRBJ2-7
D: TRBD2
V: TRBV29-1
CDR3: CSVEGTSEDYRYEQYF
DNA: TGCAGCGTTGAGGGGACTAGCGAGGATTATAGGTACGAGCAGTACTTC

size: -
J: TRBJ1-2
D: TRBD1
V: TRBV7-9
CDR3: CASSLAIETGEGYTF
DNA: TGTGCCAGCAGCTTAGCGATAGAAACAGGGGAGGGCTACACCTTC

size: -
J: TRBJ2-6
D: TRBD1
V: TRBV5-1
CDR3: CASSLAPGQGGSGANVLTF
DNA: TGCGCCAGCAGCTTGGCTCCGGGACAGGGGGGCTCTGGGGCCAACGTCCTGACTTTC

size: -
J: TRBJ1-2
D: -
V: TRBV28
CDR3: CASSFQGSSYGYTF
DNA: TGTGCCAGCAGTTTCCAGGGAAGTAGCTATGGCTACACCTTC

size: once
J: TRBJ2-7
D: -
V: TRBV10-3
CDR3: CAISGSYEQYF
DNA: TGTGCCATCAGTGGGAGCTACGAGCAGTACTTC

size: -
J: TRBJ1-4
D: TRBD1
V: TRBV27
CDR3: CASSTYTGVGNEKLFF
DNA: TGTGCCAGCAGTACATACACAGGGGTCGGTAATGAAAAACTGTTTTTT

size: -
J: TRBJ2-1
D: TRBD2
V: TRBV19
CDR3: CASTWEGRYNEQFF
DNA: TGTGCCAGTACGTGGGAGGGCCGCTACAATGAGCAGTTCTTC

size: -
J: TRBJ2-7
D: -
V: TRBV19
CDR3: CASSPQNQGYSYEQYF
DNA: TGTGCCAGTAGTCCCCAAAACCAGGGTTATTCCTACGAGCAGTACTTC

size: -
J: TRBJ2-5
D: -
V: TRBV6-5
CDR3: CASSLGGLETQYF
DNA: TGTGCCAGCAGTTTAGGCGGGCTAGAGACCCAGTACTTC

size: -
J: TRBJ2-7
D: -
V: TRBV6-6
CDR3: CASTPGLEKIYEQYF
DNA: TGTGCCAGCACCCCGGGACTCGAGAAAATCTACGAGCAGTACTTC

size: -
J: TRBJ2-1
D: -
V: TRBV6-5
CDR3: CASRTGTGEQFF
DNA: TGTGCCAGCAGAACAGGGACGGGTGAGCAGTTCTTC

size: -
J: TRBJ2-5
D: TRBD2
V: TRBV6-4
CDR3: CASSGGTSGRARETQYF
DNA: TGTGCCAGCAGTGGGGGGACTAGCGGGAGGGCCCGAGAGACCCAGTACTTC

size: -
J: TRBJ1-5
D: -
V: TRBV10-1
CDR3: CANLVTASNQPQHF
DNA: TGCGCCAACCTAGTGACAGCTAGCAATCAGCCCCAGCATTTT

size: once
J: TRBJ2-7
D: TRBD2
V: TRBV6-1
CDR3: CASRRREFNEQYF
DNA: TGTGCCAGCCGCCGGCGGGAGTTTAACGAGCAGTACTTC